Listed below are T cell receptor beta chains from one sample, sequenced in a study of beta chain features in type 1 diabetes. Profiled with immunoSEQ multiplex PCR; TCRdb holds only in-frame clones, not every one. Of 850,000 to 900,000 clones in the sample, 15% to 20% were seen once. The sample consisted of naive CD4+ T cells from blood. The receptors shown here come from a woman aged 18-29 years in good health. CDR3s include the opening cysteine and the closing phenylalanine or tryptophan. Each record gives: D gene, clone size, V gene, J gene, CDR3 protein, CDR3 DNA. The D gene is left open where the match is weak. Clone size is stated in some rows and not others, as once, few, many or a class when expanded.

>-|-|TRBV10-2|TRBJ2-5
CASSESRVAETQYF
TGCGCCAGCAGTGAGTCAAGGGTTGCAGAGACCCAGTACTTC
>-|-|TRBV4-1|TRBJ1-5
CASSQLAGLGDQPQHF
TGCGCCAGCAGCCAACTTGCAGGGTTGGGGGATCAGCCCCAGCATTTT
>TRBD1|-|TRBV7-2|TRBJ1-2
CASSPTGTLYGYTF
TGTGCCAGCAGCCCGACAGGGACTCTATATGGCTACACCTTC
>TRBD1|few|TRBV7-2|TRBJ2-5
CASSARQGARETQYF
TGTGCCAGCAGCGCGAGACAGGGGGCTAGAGAGACCCAGTACTTC
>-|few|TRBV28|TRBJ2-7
CASSLIGSEQYF
TGTGCCAGCAGTTTAATTGGGTCCGAGCAGTACTTC
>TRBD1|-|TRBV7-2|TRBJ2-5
CASSFRDRTPTQYF
TGTGCCAGCAGCTTTCGGGACAGAACTCCGACCCAGTACTTC
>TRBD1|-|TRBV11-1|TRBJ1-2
CASSLGTGGNYGYTF
TGTGCCAGCAGCCTCGGGACAGGTGGGAACTATGGCTACACCTTC
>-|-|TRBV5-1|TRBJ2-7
CASSFGGDSYEQYF
TGCGCCAGCAGCTTCGGGGGAGACTCCTACGAGCAGTACTTC
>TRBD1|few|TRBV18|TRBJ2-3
CASSPPGQNTDTQYF
TGTGCCAGCTCACCACCGGGACAGAACACAGATACGCAGTATTTT
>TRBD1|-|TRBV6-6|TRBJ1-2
CASSYRDRGDGYTF
TGTGCCAGCAGTTACCGGGACAGGGGCGATGGCTACACCTTC
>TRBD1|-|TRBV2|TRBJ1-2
CASSRQGADYGYTF
TGTGCCAGCAGTCGACAGGGCGCGGACTATGGCTACACCTTC
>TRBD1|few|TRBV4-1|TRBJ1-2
CASSLGNRGSYGYTF
TGCGCCAGCAGCCTGGGAAACAGGGGATCCTATGGCTACACCTTC
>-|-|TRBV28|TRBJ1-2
CASRYNINYGYTF
TGTGCCAGCAGATATAACATTAACTATGGCTACACCTTC
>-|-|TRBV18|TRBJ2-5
CASSVTGGETQYF
TGTGCCAGCTCAGTCACAGGTGGGGAGACCCAGTACTTC
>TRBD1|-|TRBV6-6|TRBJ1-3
CASSFRQGAGNTIYF
TGTGCCAGCAGTTTCAGACAGGGAGCTGGAAACACCATATATTTT
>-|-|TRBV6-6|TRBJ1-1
CASSSGDTEAFF
TGTGCCAGCAGTTCAGGGGACACTGAAGCTTTCTTT
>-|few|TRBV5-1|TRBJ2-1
CASSLAGVGDEQFF
TGCGCCAGCAGCTTGGCCGGAGTAGGGGATGAGCAGTTCTTC
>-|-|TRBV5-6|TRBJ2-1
CASSLGARQFF
TGTGCCAGCAGCTTGGGGGCACGGCAGTTCTTC
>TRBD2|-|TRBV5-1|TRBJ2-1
CASSFGPNGGRPNEQFF
TGCGCCAGCAGCTTCGGGCCTAATGGCGGGAGGCCCAATGAGCAGTTCTTC
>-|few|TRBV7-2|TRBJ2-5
CASSLALETQYF
TGTGCCAGCAGCTTAGCGTTAGAGACCCAGTACTTC
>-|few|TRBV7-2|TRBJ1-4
CASSSRPQGTNEKLFF
TGTGCCAGCAGCTCCCGGCCACAAGGAACTAATGAAAAACTGTTTTTT
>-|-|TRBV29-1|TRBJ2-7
CSAGRRAGVTYEQYF
TGCAGCGCAGGACGGCGGGCAGGAGTAACCTACGAGCAGTACTTC
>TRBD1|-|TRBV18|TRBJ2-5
CASSLDRGRETQYF
TGTGCCAGCTCACTGGACAGGGGGCGTGAGACCCAGTACTTC
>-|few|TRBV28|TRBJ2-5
CASKTQETQYF
TGTGCCAGCAAGACCCAAGAGACCCAGTACTTC
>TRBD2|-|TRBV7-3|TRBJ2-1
CASSSPTGTSGYNEQFF
TGTGCCAGCAGCTCCCCAACAGGGACTAGCGGTTACAATGAGCAGTTCTTC
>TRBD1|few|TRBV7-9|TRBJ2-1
CASSRTPDRALEQFF
TGTGCCAGCAGCCGAACCCCGGACAGGGCTTTAGAGCAGTTCTTC
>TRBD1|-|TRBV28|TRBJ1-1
CASSLGKRQGRGTEAFF
TGTGCCAGCAGTTTGGGCAAAAGACAGGGAAGGGGAACTGAAGCTTTCTTT
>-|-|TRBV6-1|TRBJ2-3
CASSTERLTDTQYF
TGTGCCAGCAGTACCGAGCGCCTCACAGATACGCAGTATTTT
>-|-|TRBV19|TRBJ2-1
CASSGLAGHRYNEQFF
TGTGCCAGTAGTGGCCTCGCGGGGCACCGTTACAATGAGCAGTTCTTC
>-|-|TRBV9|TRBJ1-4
CASSVAGNPNEKLFF
TGTGCCAGCAGCGTAGCGGGGAATCCTAATGAAAAACTGTTTTTT
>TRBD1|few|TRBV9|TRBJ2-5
CASSPSGQIETQYF
TGTGCCAGCAGCCCCTCGGGACAGATAGAGACCCAGTACTTC
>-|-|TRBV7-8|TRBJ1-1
CASSLVLGRVNTEAFF
TGTGCCAGCAGCTTAGTGTTGGGGCGAGTGAACACTGAAGCTTTCTTT
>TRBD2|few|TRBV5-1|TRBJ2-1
CASSKHKRERGNEQFF
TGCGCCAGCAGCAAACACAAGCGGGAGAGAGGCAATGAGCAGTTCTTC
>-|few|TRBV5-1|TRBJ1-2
CASSPDTYGYTF
TGCGCCAGCAGCCCGGACACCTATGGCTACACCTTC
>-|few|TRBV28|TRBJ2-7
CASREQGGLYEQYF
TGTGCCAGCCGAGAACAGGGAGGGCTCTACGAGCAGTACTTC
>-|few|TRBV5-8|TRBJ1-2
CASSLLLTVINYGYTF
TGTGCCAGCAGCCTCTTACTGACAGTGATTAACTATGGCTACACCTTC
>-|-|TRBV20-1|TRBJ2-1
CSALHYNEQFF
TGCAGTGCCTTACATTACAATGAGCAGTTCTTC
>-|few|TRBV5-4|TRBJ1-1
CASSQEGRIFTEAFF
TGTGCCAGCAGCCAAGAAGGCAGGATCTTCACTGAAGCTTTCTTT
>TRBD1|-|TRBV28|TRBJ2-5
CASSSSGTAGETQYF
TGTGCCAGCAGTTCTTCCGGGACAGCCGGAGAGACCCAGTACTTC
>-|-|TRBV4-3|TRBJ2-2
CASSQGQGTSGELFF
TGCGCCAGCAGCCAAGGCCAGGGAACTTCCGGGGAGCTGTTTTTT
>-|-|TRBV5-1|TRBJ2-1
CASSLAGGAQQFF
TGCGCCAGCAGCTTGGCCGGTGGGGCGCAGCAGTTCTTC
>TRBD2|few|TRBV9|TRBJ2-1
CASSVGPSGRARSYNEQFF
TGTGCCAGCAGCGTAGGTCCTAGCGGGAGGGCCCGGTCCTACAATGAGCAGTTCTTC
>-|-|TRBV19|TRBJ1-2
CASSIIGDHYGYTF
TGTGCCAGTAGTATCATCGGGGATCACTATGGCTACACCTTC
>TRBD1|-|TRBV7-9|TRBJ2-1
CASSLGTGRKGEQFF
TGTGCCAGCAGCTTAGGGACAGGGAGGAAGGGTGAGCAGTTCTTC
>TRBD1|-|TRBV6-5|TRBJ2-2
CASRRTGAGELFF
TGTGCCAGCAGGAGGACAGGGGCCGGGGAGCTGTTTTTT
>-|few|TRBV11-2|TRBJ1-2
CASSPTGSGYTF
TGTGCCAGCAGCCCAACAGGGTCTGGCTACACCTTC
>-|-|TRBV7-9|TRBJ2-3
CASSPNGQSTDTQYF
TGTGCCAGCAGCCCCAACGGCCAAAGCACAGATACGCAGTATTTT
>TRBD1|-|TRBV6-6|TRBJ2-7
CASSPGTGVYEQYF
TGTGCCAGCAGCCCCGGGACAGGCGTGTACGAGCAGTACTTC
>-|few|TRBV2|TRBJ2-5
CASGETQYF
TGTGCCAGCGGAGAGACCCAGTACTTC
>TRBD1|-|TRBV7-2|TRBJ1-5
CASSLAGTGGPQHF
TGTGCCAGCAGCTTAGCGGGGACAGGGGGGCCCCAGCATTTT
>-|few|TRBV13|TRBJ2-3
CASSLFPPLPDTQYF
TGTGCCAGCAGCTTATTCCCCCCGCTCCCAGATACGCAGTATTTT